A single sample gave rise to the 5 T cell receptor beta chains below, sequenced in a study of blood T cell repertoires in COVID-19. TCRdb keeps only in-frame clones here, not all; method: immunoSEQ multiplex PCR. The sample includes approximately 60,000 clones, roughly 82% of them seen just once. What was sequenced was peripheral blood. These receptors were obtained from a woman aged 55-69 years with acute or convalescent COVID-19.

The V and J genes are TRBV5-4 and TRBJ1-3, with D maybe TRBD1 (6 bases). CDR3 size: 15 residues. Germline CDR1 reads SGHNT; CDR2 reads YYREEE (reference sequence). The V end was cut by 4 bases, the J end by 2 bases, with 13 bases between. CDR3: CASSPTTGTGNTIYF. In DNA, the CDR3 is TGTGCCAGCAGCCCCACCACAGGGACTGGAAACACCATATATTTT. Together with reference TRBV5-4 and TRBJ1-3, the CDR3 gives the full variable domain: ETGVTQSPTHLIKTRGQQVTLRCSSQSGHNTVSWYQQALGQGPQFIFQYYREEENGRGNFPPRFSGLQFPNYSSELNVNALELDDSALYLCASSPTTGTGNTIYFGEGSWLTVV.

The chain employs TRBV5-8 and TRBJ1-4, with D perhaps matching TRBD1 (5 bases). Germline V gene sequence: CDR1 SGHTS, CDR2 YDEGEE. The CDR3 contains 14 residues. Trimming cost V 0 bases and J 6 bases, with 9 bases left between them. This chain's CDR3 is CASSLVGADEKLFF. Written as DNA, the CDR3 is TGTGCCAGCAGCTTGGTTGGGGCGGATGAAAAACTGTTTTTT. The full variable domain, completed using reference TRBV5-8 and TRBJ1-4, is EAGVTQSPTHLIKTRGQQATLRCSPISGHTSVYWYQQALGLGLQFLLWYDEGEERNRGNFPPRFSGRQFPNYSSELNVNALELEDSALYLCASSLVGADEKLFFGSGTQLSVL.

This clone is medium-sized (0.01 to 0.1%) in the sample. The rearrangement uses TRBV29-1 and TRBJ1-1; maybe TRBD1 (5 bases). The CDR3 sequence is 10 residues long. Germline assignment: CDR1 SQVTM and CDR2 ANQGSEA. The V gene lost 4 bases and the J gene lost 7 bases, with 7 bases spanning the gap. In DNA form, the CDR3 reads TGCAGCGTTGGAGACAGTGAAGCTTTCTTT. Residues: CSVGDSEAFF.

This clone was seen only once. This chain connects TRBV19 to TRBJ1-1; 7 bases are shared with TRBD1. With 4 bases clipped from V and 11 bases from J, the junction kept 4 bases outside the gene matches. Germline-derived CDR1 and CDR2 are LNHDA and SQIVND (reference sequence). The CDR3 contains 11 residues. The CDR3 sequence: CASSTRQGAFF. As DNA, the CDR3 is TGTGCCAGTAGTACTCGACAGGGTGCTTTCTTT.

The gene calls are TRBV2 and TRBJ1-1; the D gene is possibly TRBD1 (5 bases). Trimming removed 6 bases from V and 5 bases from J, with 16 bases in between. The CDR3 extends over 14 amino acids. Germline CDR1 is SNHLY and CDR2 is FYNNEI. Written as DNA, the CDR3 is TGTGCCAGCAGGGGCGATGGTGGGGCAACTGAAGCTTTCTTT. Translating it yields CASRGDGGATEAFF.